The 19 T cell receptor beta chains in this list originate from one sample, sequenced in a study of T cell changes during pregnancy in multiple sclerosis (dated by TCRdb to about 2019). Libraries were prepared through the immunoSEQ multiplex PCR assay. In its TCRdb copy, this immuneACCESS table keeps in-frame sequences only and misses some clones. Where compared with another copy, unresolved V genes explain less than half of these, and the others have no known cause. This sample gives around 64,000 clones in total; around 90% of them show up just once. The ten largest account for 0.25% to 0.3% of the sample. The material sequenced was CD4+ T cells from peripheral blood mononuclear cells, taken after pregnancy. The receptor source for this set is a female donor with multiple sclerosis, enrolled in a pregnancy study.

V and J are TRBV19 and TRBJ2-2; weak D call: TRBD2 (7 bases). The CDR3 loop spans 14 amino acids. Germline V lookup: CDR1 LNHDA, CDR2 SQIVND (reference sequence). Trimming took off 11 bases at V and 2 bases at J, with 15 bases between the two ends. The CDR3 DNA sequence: TGTGCCTCTAAAGGGGGGGCTAACACCGGGGAGCTGTTTTTT. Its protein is CASKGGANTGELFF.

CDR3 in amino acids: CASSVVDTGEFSMNTEAFF. Written as DNA, the CDR3 is TGTGCCAGCAGCGTAGTTGATACAGGCGAATTTTCTATGAACACTGAAGCTTTCTTT. The chain recombines TRBV9 with TRBJ1-1; tentatively, D is TRBD1 (5 bases). Trimming left V 0 bases short and J 0 bases short, with 21 bases between. The CDR3 extends over 19 amino acids. From germline, CDR1 is SGDLS and CDR2 YYNGEE.

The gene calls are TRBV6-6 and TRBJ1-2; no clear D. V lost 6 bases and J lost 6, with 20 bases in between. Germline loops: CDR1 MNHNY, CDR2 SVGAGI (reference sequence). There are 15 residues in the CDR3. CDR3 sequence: CASSLAGSTSDGYTF. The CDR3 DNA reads TGTGCCAGCAGCCTCGCTGGGAGCACAAGCGATGGCTACACCTTC.

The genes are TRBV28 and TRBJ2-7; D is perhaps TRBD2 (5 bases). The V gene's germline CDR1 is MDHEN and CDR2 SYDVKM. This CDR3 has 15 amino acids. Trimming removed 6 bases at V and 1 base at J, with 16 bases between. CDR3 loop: CASRAAIARSYEQYF. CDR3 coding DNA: TGTGCCAGCAGGGCCGCAATAGCGAGATCCTACGAGCAGTACTTC.

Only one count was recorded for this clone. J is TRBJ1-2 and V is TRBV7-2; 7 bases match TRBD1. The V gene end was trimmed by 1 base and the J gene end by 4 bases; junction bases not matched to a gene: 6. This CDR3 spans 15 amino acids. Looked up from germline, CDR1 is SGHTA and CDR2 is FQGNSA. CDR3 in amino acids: CASSLEGTASYGYTF. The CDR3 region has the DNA TGTGCCAGCAGCTTAGAGGGGACAGCTTCCTATGGCTACACCTTC.

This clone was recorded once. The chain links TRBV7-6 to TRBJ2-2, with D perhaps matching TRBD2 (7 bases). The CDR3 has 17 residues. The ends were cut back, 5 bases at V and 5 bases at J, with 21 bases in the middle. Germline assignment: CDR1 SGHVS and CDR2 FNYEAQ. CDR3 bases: TGTGCCAGCAGCCTCCGACCCGGGGGGCAAGGGACCGGGGAGCTGTTTTTT. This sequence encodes CASSLRPGGQGTGELFF.

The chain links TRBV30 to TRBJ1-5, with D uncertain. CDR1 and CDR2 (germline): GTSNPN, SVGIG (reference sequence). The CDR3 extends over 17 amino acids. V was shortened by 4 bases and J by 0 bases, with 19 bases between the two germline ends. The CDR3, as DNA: TGTGCCTGGATCCCCGGAGGATTGGGATATAGCAATCAGCCCCAGCATTTT. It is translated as CAWIPGGLGYSNQPQHF.

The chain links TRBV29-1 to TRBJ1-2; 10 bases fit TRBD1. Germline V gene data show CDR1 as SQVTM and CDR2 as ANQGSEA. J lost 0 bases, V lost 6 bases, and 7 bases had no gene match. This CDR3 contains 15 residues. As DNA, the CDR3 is TGCAGCGTGGGGGGGGGACAGGGGACTAACTATGGCTACACCTTC. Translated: CSVGGGQGTNYGYTF.

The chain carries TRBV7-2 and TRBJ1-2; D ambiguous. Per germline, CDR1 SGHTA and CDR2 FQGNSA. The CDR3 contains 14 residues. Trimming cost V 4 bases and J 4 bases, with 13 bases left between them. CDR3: CASSSPGVLYGYTF. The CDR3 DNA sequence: TGTGCCAGCAGCTCCCCGGGTGTCCTCTATGGCTACACCTTC.

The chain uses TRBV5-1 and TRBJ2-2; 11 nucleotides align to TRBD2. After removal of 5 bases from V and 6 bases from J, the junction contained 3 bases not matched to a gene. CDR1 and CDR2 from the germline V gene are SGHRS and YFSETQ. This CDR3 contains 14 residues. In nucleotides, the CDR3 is TGCGCCAGCAGACTAGCGGGAGCTCCCGGGGAGCTGTTTTTT. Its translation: CASRLAGAPGELFF.

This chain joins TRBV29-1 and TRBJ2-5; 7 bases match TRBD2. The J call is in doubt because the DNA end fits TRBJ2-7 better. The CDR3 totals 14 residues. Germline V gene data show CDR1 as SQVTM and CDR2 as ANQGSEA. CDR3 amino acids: CSVAPGGSSYEQYF. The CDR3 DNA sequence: TGCAGCGTTGCACCGGGAGGCTCCTCCTACGAGCAGTACTTC.

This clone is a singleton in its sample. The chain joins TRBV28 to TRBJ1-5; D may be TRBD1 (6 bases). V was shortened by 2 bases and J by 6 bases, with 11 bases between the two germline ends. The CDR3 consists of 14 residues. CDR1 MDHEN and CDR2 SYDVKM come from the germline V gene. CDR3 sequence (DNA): TGTGCCAGCAGTTTAAGGGCAGGGGTTCAGCCCCAGCATTTT. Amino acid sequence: CASSLRAGVQPQHF. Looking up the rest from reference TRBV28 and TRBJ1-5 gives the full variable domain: DVKVTQSSRYLVKRTGEKVFLECVQDMDHENMFWYRQDPGLGLRLIYFSYDVKMKEKGDIPEGYSVSREKKERFSLILESASTNQTSMYLCASSLRAGVQPQHFGDGTRLSIL.

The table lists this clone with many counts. CDR3 protein: CASSQTAMNTEAFF. The CDR3 DNA reads TGTGCCAGCAGTCAGACAGCCATGAACACTGAAGCTTTCTTT. The J gene is TRBJ1-1, the V gene TRBV6-4; perhaps TRBD1 as D (5 bases). With 5 bases removed from V and 0 bases from J, the gap between germline ends came to 10 bases. Looked up from germline, CDR1 is MRHNA and CDR2 is SNTAGT. The CDR3 covers 14 residues.

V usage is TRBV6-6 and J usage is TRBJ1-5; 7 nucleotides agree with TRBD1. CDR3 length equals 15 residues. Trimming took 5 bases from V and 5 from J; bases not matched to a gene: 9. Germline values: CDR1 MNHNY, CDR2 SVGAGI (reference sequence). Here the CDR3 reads CASSGGRDSYQPQHF. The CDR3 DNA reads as TGTGCCAGCAGTGGTGGTCGGGACAGCTATCAGCCCCAGCATTTT.

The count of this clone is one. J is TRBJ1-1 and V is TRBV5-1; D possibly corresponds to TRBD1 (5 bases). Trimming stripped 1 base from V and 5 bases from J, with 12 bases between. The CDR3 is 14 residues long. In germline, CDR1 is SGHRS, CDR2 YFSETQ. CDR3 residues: CASSLQQGRTEAFF. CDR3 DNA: TGCGCCAGCAGCTTGCAGCAGGGCCGAACTGAAGCTTTCTTT.

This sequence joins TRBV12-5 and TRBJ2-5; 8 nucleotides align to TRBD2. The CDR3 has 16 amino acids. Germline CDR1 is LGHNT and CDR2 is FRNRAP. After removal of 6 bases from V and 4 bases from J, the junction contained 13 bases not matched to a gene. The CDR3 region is CASGSAAGEGGETQYF. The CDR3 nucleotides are TGTGCTAGTGGATCCGCAGCGGGAGAGGGGGGAGAGACCCAGTACTTC.

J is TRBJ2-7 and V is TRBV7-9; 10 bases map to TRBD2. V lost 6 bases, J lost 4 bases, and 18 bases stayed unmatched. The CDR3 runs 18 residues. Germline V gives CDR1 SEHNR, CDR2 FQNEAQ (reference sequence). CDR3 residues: CASRPGSLAGHVSYEQYF. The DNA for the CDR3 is TGTGCCAGCAGGCCGGGTTCACTAGCGGGACACGTTTCGTACGAGCAGTACTTC.

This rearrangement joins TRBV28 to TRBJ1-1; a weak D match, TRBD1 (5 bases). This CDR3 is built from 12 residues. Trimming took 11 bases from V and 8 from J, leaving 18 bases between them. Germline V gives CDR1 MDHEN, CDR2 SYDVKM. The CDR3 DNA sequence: TGTGCCTCCGGAGGAGGGGACCAAGAAGCTTTCTTT. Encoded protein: CASGGGDQEAFF.

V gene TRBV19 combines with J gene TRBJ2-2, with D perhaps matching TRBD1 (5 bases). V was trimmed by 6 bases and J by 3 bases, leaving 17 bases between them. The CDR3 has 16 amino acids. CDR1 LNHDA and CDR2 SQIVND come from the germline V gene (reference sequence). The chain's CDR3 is CASRHPAGWDTGELFF. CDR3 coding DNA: TGTGCCAGTAGACACCCCGCAGGGTGGGACACCGGGGAGCTGTTTTTT.